These 15 T cell receptor beta chains came from one sample sequenced in a study of T cell clonality in common variable immunodeficiency. Study results and limitations: Common variable immunodeficiency TCR beta sequences reportedly had fewer deletions and N-nucleotide insertions.

No antigens are known for them. Generated by immunoSEQ multiplex PCR, the TCRdb table keeps only in-frame clones and is missing some. The sample gives approximately 30,000 clones, none seen only once, and the top ten clones hold 3% to 5%. The source material was peripheral blood mononuclear cells. The receptors here all came from a human donor with common variable immunodeficiency.

Only a few counts were recorded for this clone. The read ends 3 residues before the CDR3 terminus; that terminus is restored from the germline J gene. The V gene is TRBV29-1, the J gene TRBJ2-7; the match to TRBD1 covers 7 bases. Germline CDR1 and CDR2: SQVTM and ANQGSEA. V was clipped by 5 bases and J by 3 bases; unmatched bases: 10. The CDR3 extends over 14 amino acids. CDR3 DNA (partial): TGCAGCGTTCTGGTACCGGGACAGAGCTACGAG. Translation gives CSVLVPGQSYE. The whole CDR3 protein is CSVLVPGQSYEQYF.

This clone has only a few counts. The read ends 3 residues shy of where the CDR3 ends; the end is completed using the germline J gene. The chain is built from TRBV19 and TRBJ2-7, with a tentative D call TRBD1 (8 bases). Trimming removed 4 bases from V and 3 bases from J, with 19 bases in between. Germline lookup yields CDR1 LNHDA and CDR2 SQIVND (reference sequence). CDR3 length: 16 amino acids. This CDR3 is CASSKATGGVNYEQYF. CDR3 bases read: TGTGCCAGTAGTAAGGCTACAGGGGGGGTCAACTACGAG.

This clone was seen only a few times. With the read ending 3 residues before the CDR3 end, the germline J gene is used to fill in that end. The chain uses TRBV7-6 and TRBJ2-2; D unclear. CDR3 length: 16 residues. The germline CDR1 and CDR2 sequences are SGHVS and FNYEAQ. V lost 5 bases and J 1 base, leaving 14 bases between the germline ends. CDR3 bases read: TGTGCCAGCAGCCCTCGTAGCAATTGGAACACCGGGGAG. Translating gives CASSPRSNWNTGE. The whole CDR3 sequence reads CASSPRSNWNTGELFF.

This clone is medium-sized. With the read ending 3 residues before the CDR3 end, the germline J gene is used to fill in that end. The chain uses TRBV10-1 and TRBJ2-2; the D is unclear. The germline CDR1 and CDR2 sequences are WNHNN and SYGVQD (reference sequence). This CDR3 has 16 amino acids. V lost 0 bases to trimming and J lost 0 bases, with 8 bases between them. The DNA read from the CDR3 is TGCGCCAGCAGTGAGTCGCGGCTAGCGAACACCGGGGAG. It is translated as CASSESRLANTGE. The whole CDR3 protein is CASSESRLANTGELFF.

On this clone: The CDR3 end lies 3 residues beyond the end of the read and is filled in from the germline J gene. This chain uses TRBV29-1 with TRBJ2-7; D is ambiguous. Germline V gene sequence: CDR1 SQVTM, CDR2 ANQGSEA. V was shortened by 2 bases and J by 2 bases, with 7 bases between the two germline ends. This CDR3 has 12 residues. The covered CDR3 bases are TGCAGCGTTGAACTGGGCCCCTACGAG. Residues: CSVELGPYE. The full-length CDR3 reads as CSVELGPYEQYF.

Remarks on this clone: Sequencing ends 3 residues short of the CDR3 end; the germline J gene provides the rest. The J gene is TRBJ2-3, the V gene TRBV7-9; 7 positions agree with TRBD1. The junction had 0 bases not matched to a gene; V was cut back by 0 bases and J by 6 bases. The CDR3 runs to 13 residues. Germline CDR1 SEHNR, CDR2 FQNEAQ (reference sequence). Here the CDR3 reads CASSLATGDTQYF. CDR3 DNA (partial): TGTGCCAGCAGCTTAGCGACAGGGGATACG.

This clone was seen a handful of times. The read finishes 3 residues shy of the CDR3 end, and the germline J gene is used to complete it. This rearrangement joins TRBV7-8 to TRBJ2-1, with D hard to call. V lost 2 bases and J lost 6, with 11 bases in between. The CDR3 is 14 amino acids. CDR1 and CDR2 (germline): SGHVS, FQNEAQ. The sequenced part of the CDR3 DNA is TGTGCCAGCAGCTTATACACCTCTGGCAATGAG. Translation gives CASSLYTSGNE. The full CDR3 sequence reads CASSLYTSGNEQFF.

This clone was observed a handful of times. Read data end 3 residues before the CDR3 end; the end is taken from the germline J gene. The V gene is TRBV18, the J gene TRBJ2-1; TRBD2 matches at 13 bases. The V gene's germline CDR1 is KGHSH and CDR2 LQKENI. After removal of 3 bases from V and 2 bases from J, the junction contained 1 base not matched to a gene. The CDR3 has 16 residues. The CDR3 DNA, read in part, is TGTGCCAGCTCACCGGGGACTAGCGGGACCTACAATGAG. Protein product: CASSPGTSGTYNE. Given in full, the CDR3 is CASSPGTSGTYNEQFF.

This clone was seen more than once but under ten times. The read stops 3 residues short of the end of the CDR3; the missing end is completed from the germline J gene. The chain links TRBV2 to TRBJ2-7; 8 positions match TRBD1. V shed 6 bases, J shed 4 bases, and the junction held 11 bases outside the gene matches. Germline assignment: CDR1 SNHLY and CDR2 FYNNEI. The CDR3 loop spans 15 amino acids. CDR3 bases read: TGTGCCAGCAGCTTAGACAGGGGACCTTCATACGAG. It is translated as CASSLDRGPSYE. The whole CDR3 reads CASSLDRGPSYEQYF. Variable domain in full (rest from reference TRBV2 and TRBJ2-7): EPEVTQTPSHQVTQMGQEVILRCVPISNHLYFYWYRQILGQKVEFLVSFYNNEISEKSEIFDDQFSVERPDGSNFTLKIRSTKLEDSAMYFCASSLDRGPSYEQYFGPGTRLTVT.

This clone was found a few times. The CDR3 goes on 3 residues after the read ends, and that part is filled in from the germline J gene. The genes are TRBV5-1 and TRBJ1-2; tentatively, D is TRBD1 (6 bases). Trimming left V 0 bases short and J 4 bases short, with 13 bases between. CDR1 and CDR2 (germline): SGHRS, YFSETQ. There are 15 residues in the CDR3. The part of the CDR3 DNA that was read is TGCGCCAGCAGCTTGGAAGTTCAGGGGCCCTATGGC. Its translation is CASSLEVQGPYG. The complete CDR3 reads CASSLEVQGPYGYTF.

This clone was counted between two and nine times. The CDR3 end falls 3 residues outside the read, so it is completed with the germline J gene. The chain uses TRBV10-3 and TRBJ2-7; 14 bases match TRBD2. The CDR3 consists of 15 residues. CDR1 and CDR2 from the germline V gene are ENHRY and SYGVKD. V shed 6 bases and J 4 bases; nucleotides not matched to a gene: 5. The CDR3 DNA, read in part, is TGTGCCATCAGGACTAGCGGGAGGGGGGAATACGAG. Translated, it gives CAIRTSGRGEYE. In full, the CDR3 reads CAIRTSGRGEYEQYF.

This clone came up many times. The read terminates 3 residues ahead of where the CDR3 ends, so the germline J gene completes it. The chain combines TRBV12-3 or TRBV12-4 with TRBJ1-5, with 8 nucleotides matching TRBD1. V was pared by 6 bases and J by 3 bases, with 7 bases of the junction left unmatched. The CDR3 runs to 15 residues. CDR3 amino acids: CASRAQGATNQPQHF. The sequenced part of the CDR3 DNA is TGTGCCAGCAGGGCTCAGGGGGCCACCAATCAGCCC.

This clone occurred many times. The observed sequence ends 3 residues before the CDR3 terminus, with the missing tail filled in from the germline J gene. The chain combines TRBV5-1 with TRBJ1-1; D remains ambiguous. The CDR3 contains 17 residues. V lost 4 bases and J 0 bases, leaving 19 bases between the germline ends. The V gene's germline CDR1 is SGHRS and CDR2 YFSETQ. The CDR3 protein is CASSPGPFRSMNTEAFF. Partial CDR3 DNA: TGCGCCAGCAGCCCAGGTCCGTTCCGGAGCATGAACACTGAA.

In this sample, this clone turned up a few times. The read is 3 residues too short to cover the CDR3 end, so that end is filled in from the germline J gene. J is TRBJ1-2 and V is TRBV7-9; 12 nucleotides line up with TRBD1. This CDR3 is built from 14 residues. Germline V gives CDR1 SEHNR, CDR2 FQNEAQ (reference sequence). The CDR3 loop is CASSGTGGKGGYTF. The CDR3 DNA, read in part, is TGTGCCAGCAGCGGGACAGGGGGCAAGGGCGGC.

In the case of this clone: The observed sequence ends 3 residues before the CDR3 terminus, with the missing tail filled in from the germline J gene. The chain couples TRBV20-1 to TRBJ2-1; D might be TRBD2 (6 bases). Deletions cut 6 bases from V and 7 bases from J, with 22 bases between. This CDR3 has 15 amino acids. The germline CDR1 and CDR2 sequences are DFQATT and SNEGSKA (reference sequence). CDR3 DNA, as far as it was read: TGCAGTGCCACCTGGGGGGTAGCCCCGGGGAATGAG. This codes for CSATWGVAPGNE. The whole CDR3 reads CSATWGVAPGNEQFF.